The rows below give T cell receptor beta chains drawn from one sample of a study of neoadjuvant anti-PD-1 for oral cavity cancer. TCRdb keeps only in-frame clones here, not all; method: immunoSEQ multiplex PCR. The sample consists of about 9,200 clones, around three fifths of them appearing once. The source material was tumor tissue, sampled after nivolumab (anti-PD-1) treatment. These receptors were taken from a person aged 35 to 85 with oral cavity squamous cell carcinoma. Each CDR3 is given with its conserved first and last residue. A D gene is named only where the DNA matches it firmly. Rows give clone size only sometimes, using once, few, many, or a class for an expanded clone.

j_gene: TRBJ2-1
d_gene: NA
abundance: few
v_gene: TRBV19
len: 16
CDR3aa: CASSIPRDLYYNEQFF
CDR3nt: TGTGCCAGTAGTATACCCCGGGACCTATACTACAATGAGCAGTTCTTC

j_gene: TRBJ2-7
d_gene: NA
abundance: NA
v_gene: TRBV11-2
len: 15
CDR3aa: CASSPIRDVYYEQYF
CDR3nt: TGTGCCAGCAGCCCCATCCGGGATGTTTACTACGAGCAGTACTTC

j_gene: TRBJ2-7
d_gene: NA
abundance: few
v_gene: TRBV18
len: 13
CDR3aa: CASSSSGHLEQYF
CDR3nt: TGTGCCAGCTCATCCTCCGGGCATCTCGAGCAGTACTTC

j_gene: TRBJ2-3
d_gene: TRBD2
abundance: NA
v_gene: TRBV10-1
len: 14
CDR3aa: CASGRGGSTDTQYF
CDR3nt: TGCGCCAGCGGACGGGGGGGCAGCACAGATACGCAGTATTTT

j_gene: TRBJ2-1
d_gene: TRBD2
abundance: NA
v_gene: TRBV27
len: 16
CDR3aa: CASSGHLGVGGNEQFF
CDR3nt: TGTGCCAGCAGTGGCCACCTAGGGGTCGGGGGGAATGAGCAGTTCTTC

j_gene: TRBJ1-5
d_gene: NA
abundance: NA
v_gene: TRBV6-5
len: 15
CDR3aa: CASSIGLYSNQPQHF
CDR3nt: TGTGCCAGCAGTATCGGACTGTATAGCAATCAGCCCCAGCATTTT

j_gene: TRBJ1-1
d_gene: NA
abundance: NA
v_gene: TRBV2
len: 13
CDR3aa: CASRNDGVTEAFF
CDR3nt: TGTGCCAGCAGGAATGACGGCGTCACTGAAGCTTTCTTT

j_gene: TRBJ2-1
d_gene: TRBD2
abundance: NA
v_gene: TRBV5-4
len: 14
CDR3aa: CASSSYSGGHEQFF
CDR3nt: TGTGCCAGCAGCTCCTATAGCGGGGGGCATGAGCAGTTCTTC

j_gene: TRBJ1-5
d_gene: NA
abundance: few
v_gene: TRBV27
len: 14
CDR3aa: CASSLRAGDQPQHF
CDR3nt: TGTGCCAGCAGTCTACGGGCAGGGGATCAGCCCCAGCATTTT

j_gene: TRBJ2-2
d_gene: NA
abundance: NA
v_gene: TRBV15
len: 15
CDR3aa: CATSRGRYNTGELFF
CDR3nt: TGTGCCACCAGCAGAGGGAGGTATAACACCGGGGAGCTGTTTTTT

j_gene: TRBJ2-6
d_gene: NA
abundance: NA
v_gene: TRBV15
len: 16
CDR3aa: CATSSQQGSGANVLTF
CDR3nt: TGTGCCACCAGCAGTCAACAGGGCTCTGGGGCCAACGTCCTGACTTTC

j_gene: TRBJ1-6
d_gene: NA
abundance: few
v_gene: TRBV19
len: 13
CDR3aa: CASSNSFNSPLHF
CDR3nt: TGTGCCAGTAGTAACAGCTTTAATTCACCCCTCCACTTT

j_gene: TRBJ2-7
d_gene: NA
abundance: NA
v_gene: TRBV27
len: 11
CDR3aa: CASSPTTEQYF
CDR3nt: TGTGCCAGCAGTCCAACTACGGAGCAGTACTTC

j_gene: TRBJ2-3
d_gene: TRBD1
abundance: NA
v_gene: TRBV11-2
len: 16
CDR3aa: CASSLASGTVGHTQYF
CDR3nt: TGTGCCAGCAGCTTAGCCTCCGGGACAGTGGGACATACGCAGTATTTT

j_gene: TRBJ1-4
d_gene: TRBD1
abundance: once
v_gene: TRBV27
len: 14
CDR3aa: CASSLTGGIEKLFF
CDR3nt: TGTGCCAGCAGTTTGACAGGGGGAATTGAAAAACTGTTTTTT

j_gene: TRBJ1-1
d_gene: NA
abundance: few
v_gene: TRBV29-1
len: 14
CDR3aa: CSVVTGRRNTEAFF
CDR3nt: TGCAGCGTCGTCACAGGGAGGCGAAACACTGAAGCTTTCTTT

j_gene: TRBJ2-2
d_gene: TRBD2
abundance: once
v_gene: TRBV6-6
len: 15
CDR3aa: CASRGSGGNTGELFF
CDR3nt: TGTGCCAGCAGGGGTAGCGGGGGGAACACCGGGGAGCTGTTTTTT

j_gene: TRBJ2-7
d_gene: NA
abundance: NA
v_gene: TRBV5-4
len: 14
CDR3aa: CASSAGLSSYEQYF
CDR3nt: TGTGCCAGCAGCGCGGGACTCAGCTCCTACGAGCAGTACTTC

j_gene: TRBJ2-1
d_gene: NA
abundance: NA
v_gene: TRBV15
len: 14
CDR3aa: CATSVVGVSVQQFF
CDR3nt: TGTGCCACCAGCGTGGTTGGGGTTTCCGTCCAGCAGTTCTTC

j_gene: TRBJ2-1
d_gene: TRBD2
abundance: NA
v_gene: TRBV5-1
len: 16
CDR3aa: CASSLMTSGRANEQFF
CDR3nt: TGCGCCAGCAGCTTAATGACTAGCGGGAGGGCTAATGAGCAGTTCTTC

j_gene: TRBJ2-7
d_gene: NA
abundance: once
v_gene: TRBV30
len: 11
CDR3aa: CAWTTSYEQYF
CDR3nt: TGTGCCTGGACGACTAGCTACGAGCAGTACTTC

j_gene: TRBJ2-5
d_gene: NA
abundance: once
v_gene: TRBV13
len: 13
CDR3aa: CASSPGPSGTQYF
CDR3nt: TGTGCCAGCAGCCCGGGGCCGTCCGGGACCCAGTACTTC

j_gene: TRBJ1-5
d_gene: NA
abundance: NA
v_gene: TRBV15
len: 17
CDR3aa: CATSSQGRRRDNQPQHF
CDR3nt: TGTGCCACCAGCAGTCAGGGCCGCCGGAGAGACAATCAGCCCCAGCATTTT

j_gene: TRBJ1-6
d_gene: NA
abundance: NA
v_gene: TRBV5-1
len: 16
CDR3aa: CASSLISGRNNSPLHF
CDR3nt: TGCGCCAGCAGCTTGATTTCAGGACGGAATAATTCACCCCTCCACTTT

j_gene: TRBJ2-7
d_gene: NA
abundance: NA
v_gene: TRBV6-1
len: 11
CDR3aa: CASSNRYEQYF
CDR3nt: TGTGCCAGCAGTAACAGATACGAGCAGTACTTC

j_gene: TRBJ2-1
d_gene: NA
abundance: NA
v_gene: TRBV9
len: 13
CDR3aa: CASSAGVYNEQFF
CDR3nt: TGTGCCAGCAGCGCTGGCGTCTACAATGAGCAGTTCTTC

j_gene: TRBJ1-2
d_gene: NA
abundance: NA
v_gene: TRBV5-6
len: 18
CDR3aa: CASSPVDSRGARPSGYTF
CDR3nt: TGTGCCAGCAGCCCAGTGGACAGTCGGGGAGCCCGGCCATCTGGCTACACCTTC

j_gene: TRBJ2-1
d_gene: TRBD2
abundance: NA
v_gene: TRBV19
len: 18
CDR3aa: CASSIPLRPTSGNNEQFF
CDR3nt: TGTGCCAGTAGTATACCCCTTAGGCCGACTAGCGGAAACAATGAGCAGTTCTTC

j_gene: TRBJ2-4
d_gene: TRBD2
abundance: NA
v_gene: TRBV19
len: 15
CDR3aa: CASSDGGSTKNIQYF
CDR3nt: TGTGCCAGTAGTGACGGCGGGAGCACCAAAAACATTCAGTACTTC

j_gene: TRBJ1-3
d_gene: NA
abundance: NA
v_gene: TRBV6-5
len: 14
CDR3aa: CASSFRTGGNTIYF
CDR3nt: TGTGCCAGCAGTTTCCGCACAGGGGGAAACACCATATATTTT

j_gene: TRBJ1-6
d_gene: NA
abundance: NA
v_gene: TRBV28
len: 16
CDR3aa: CASRTPGGGDNSPLHF
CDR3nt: TGTGCCAGCAGAACCCCGGGGGGAGGGGATAATTCACCCCTCCACTTT

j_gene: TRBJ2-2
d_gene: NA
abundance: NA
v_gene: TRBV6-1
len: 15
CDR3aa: CATFERGGNTGELFF
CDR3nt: TGTGCCACCTTCGAAAGGGGTGGGAACACCGGGGAGCTGTTTTTT

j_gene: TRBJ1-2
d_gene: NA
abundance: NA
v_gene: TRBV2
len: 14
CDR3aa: CASSENMEMSGYTF
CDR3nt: TGTGCCAGCAGTGAAAACATGGAGATGAGTGGCTACACCTTC

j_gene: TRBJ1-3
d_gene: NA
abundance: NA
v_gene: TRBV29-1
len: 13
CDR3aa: CSVEIRSGNTIYF
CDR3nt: TGCAGCGTTGAAATCCGCTCTGGAAACACCATATATTTT

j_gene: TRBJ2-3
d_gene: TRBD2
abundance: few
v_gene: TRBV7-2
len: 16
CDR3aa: CASILRGAGGTDTQYF
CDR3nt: TGTGCCAGCATCCTGCGGGGGGCGGGGGGCACAGATACGCAGTATTTT

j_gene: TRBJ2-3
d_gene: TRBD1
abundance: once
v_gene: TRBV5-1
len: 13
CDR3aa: CASSRTGPDTQYF
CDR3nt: TGCGCCAGCAGCCGGACAGGGCCAGATACGCAGTATTTT

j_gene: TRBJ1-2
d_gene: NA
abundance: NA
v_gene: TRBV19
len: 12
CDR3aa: CASRGGGSGYTF
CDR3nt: TGTGCCAGTAGAGGGGGGGGCTCTGGCTACACCTTC

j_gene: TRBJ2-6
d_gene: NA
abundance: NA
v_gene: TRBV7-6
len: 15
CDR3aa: CASSLEGSGANVLTF
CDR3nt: TGTGCCAGCAGCTTAGAAGGATCCGGGGCCAACGTCCTGACTTTC

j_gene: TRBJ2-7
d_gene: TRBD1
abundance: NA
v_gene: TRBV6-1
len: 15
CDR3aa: CASSGGGTGGHEQYF
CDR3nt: TGTGCCAGCAGTGGGGGCGGGACAGGGGGCCACGAGCAGTACTTC

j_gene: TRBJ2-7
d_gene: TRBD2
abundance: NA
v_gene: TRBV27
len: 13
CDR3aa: CARGGTDSYEQYF
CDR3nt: TGTGCCAGGGGGGGGACGGACTCCTACGAGCAGTACTTC

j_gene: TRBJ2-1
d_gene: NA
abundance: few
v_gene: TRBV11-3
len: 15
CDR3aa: CASSLEARHGIEQFF
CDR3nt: TGTGCCAGCAGCTTAGAGGCCCGGCATGGGATTGAGCAGTTCTTC